This T cell receptor (beta chain) was observed in a study of blood T cell repertoires in COVID-19 (TCRdb year 2020). For the study in its entirety: Collaborator samples came from the United States, Italy and Spain and covered acute and convalescent phases of COVID-19. The prospective study material was composed of cDNA or gDNA derived from T cells, B-cell-depleted T cells, or PBMCs. Deeply sampled blood TCRbeta repertoires from subjects exposed to, actively infected with, or recovered from COVID-19 were included in the dataset. The repertoires were released in a freely available public database intended as a resource for research on the immune response to SARS-CoV-2. Samples were obtained from the ongoing ImmuneRACE study (first 160 participants) and from 1,000 to 1,500 subjects provided by 6 global collaborators. A de-identified subject ID, COVID-19 status, age in years and sex were almost always included in the sample metadata. Where HLA class I and class II types were available, the types were taken from metadata supplied by the sample provider, not from assay-based typing. Beyond this particular receptor, the publication reports: The quantity of clinical and demographic metadata differed by source and by participant and was supplied without curation.

TCRbeta CDR3 regions were amplified from genomic DNA by means of the immunoSEQ Assay, a bias-controlled multiplex PCR. Regarding the original processing steps: Within the assay, amplification of reference gene primers was used to estimate how many nucleated cells each sample contained. To quantify the absolute abundance of each unique TCRbeta CDR3 rearrangement, sequence reads were collapsed and filtered. Productive Simpson clonality was computed per sample as the square root of Simpson's diversity index over productive rearrangements. Imported from immuneACCESS, the table was reduced by TCRdb to in-frame sequences with V and J called. These copies leave out some clones; in studies compared against another copy, an unresolved V gene accounts for under half, and the cause of the remainder is not known. The V and J calls and the clone size are those of that table, but D and trimming were determined from the DNA. This sample holds approximately 350,000 clones; about 89% were observed only once. In total, the top ten clones hold under 6.5% of the sample.

Points on this clone: Its cognate antigen has yet to be identified. No much larger clone exists at a distance of one base, and base qualities are not known.

In Seattle, one collaborating source enrolled patients while the infection was active and tracked those patients longitudinally over the course of disease. The collaborating institutions used their own protocols to collect whole blood in K2EDTA tubes. For TCRbeta analysis, collaborators shipped samples in one of three forms: frozen whole blood, isolated PBMCs, or DNA extracted from either of those sample types. V and J are trimmed by 11 bases and 6 bases, and the gene matches miss 10 bases of the junction. The CDR3 spans 13 residues, from the cysteine through the phenylalanine. Just the 39-base CDR3 DNA is kept, in frame starting at base 1. CDR1 and CDR2 were assigned from the germline V gene as SNHLY and FYNNEI.

The chain links TRBV2 with TRBJ1-5, with 7 middle bases fitting TRBD1. The sample comprised peripheral blood. This TCR came from a woman in her 50s with COVID-19, enrolled during active disease. CDR3 protein: CAGRDSLAQPQHF. The nucleotide sequence is TGTGCCGGCCGGGACAGTTTGGCTCAGCCCCAGCATTTT.